Following are 30 T cell receptor beta chains from one sample sequenced in a study of blood T cells in healthy people across ages. A second PCR of 7 to 11 cycles used a sample-barcoded 5' primer and a J-beta primer mix. TCRdb fed the 5' RACE reads into MiXCR, producing one record per CDR3 protein. The table records around 1.5 million distinct CDR3 sequences, approximately 38% of them present only once. Sequenced material: blood. The receptor set was obtained from a woman aged 18 to 35 in good health.

The V gene is TRBV28, the J gene TRBJ1-2; 8 positions agree with TRBD1. This CDR3 region has 16 residues. The junction had 7 bases not matched to a gene; V was cut back by 3 bases and J by 1 base. Germline CDR1 is MDHEN and CDR2 is SYDVKM. CDR3 loop: CASSFGDRRYNYGYTF. Written as DNA, the CDR3 is TGTGCCAGCAGTTTCGGGGACAGGCGCTATAACTATGGCTACACCTTC.

The genes are TRBV9 and TRBJ1-2; 12 nucleotides match TRBD1. Germline V lookup: CDR1 SGDLS, CDR2 YYNGEE. Losses at the gene ends were 3 bases for V and 8 bases for J; bases not matched to a gene: 8. The CDR3 is made up of 15 amino acids. CDR3 amino acids: CASSASGQGAQGYTF. DNA for the CDR3: TGTGCCAGCAGCGCCTCGGGACAGGGGGCGCAGGGCTACACCTTC. Complete variable domain (other parts from reference TRBV9 and TRBJ1-2): DSGVTQTPKHLITATGQRVTLRCSPRSGDLSVYWYQQSLDQGLQFLIQYYNGEERAKGNILERFSAQQFPDLHSELNLSSLELGDSALYFCASSASGQGAQGYTFGSGTRLTVV.

The chain is built from TRBV6-5 and TRBJ1-5; possibly TRBD1 for D (6 bases). This CDR3 has 15 residues. Trimming took off 2 bases at V and 6 bases at J, with 14 bases between the two ends. Germline V lookup: CDR1 MNHEY, CDR2 SVGAGI. CDR3 loop: CASSYGGDGSQPQHF. As DNA, the CDR3 is TGTGCCAGCAGTTACGGGGGCGACGGGAGTCAGCCCCAGCATTTT.

The chain carries TRBV4-1 and TRBJ2-3; 11 bases line up with TRBD2. In germline, CDR1 is MGHRA, CDR2 YSYEKL. The CDR3 contains 17 residues. The ends lost 0 bases at V and 6 bases at J; junction bases unmatched: 8. The CDR3 spells CASSQDPSGGKADTQYF. Written as DNA, the CDR3 is TGCGCCAGCAGCCAAGATCCTAGCGGGGGGAAGGCGGATACGCAGTATTTT.

This chain links TRBV3-1 with TRBJ1-5; tentative D call: TRBD1 (6 bases). Between the trimmed V and J ends, which lost 2 bases and 5 bases, there was a span of 10 bases. Germline CDR1 is LGHDT and CDR2 is YNNKEL (reference sequence). The CDR3 consists of 14 residues. CDR3 sequence reads: CASSQNREDQPQHF. The CDR3 coding sequence is TGTGCCAGCAGCCAAAACAGGGAGGATCAGCCCCAGCATTTT.

This clonotype was seen more than once but under ten times. V and J are TRBV27 and TRBJ2-7; D might be TRBD2 (5 bases). Trimming took 0 bases from V and 2 from J, leaving 11 bases between them. Germline V gene sequence: CDR1 MNHEY, CDR2 SMNVEV (reference sequence). CDR3 length: 15 amino acids. In DNA form, the CDR3 reads TGTGCCAGCAGTTTATCGGGAGCGGTAACCTACGAGCAGTACTTC. It codes for CASSLSGAVTYEQYF.

The chain links TRBV4-2 to TRBJ2-7, with 15 bases identical to TRBD2. The germline CDR1 and CDR2 sequences are LGHNA and YNFKEQ. V lost 1 base, J lost 3 bases, and 10 bases stayed unmatched. The CDR3 has 19 residues. The CDR3 sequence: CASSQVTGLAGGQDYEQYF. CDR3 DNA sequence: TGTGCCAGCAGCCAAGTAACAGGACTAGCGGGGGGGCAAGACTACGAGCAGTACTTC.

This clonotype was seen a few times. The gene calls are TRBV28 and TRBJ2-3, with 11 bases aligning to TRBD2. The CDR3 has 18 residues. The germline V gene encodes CDR1 MDHEN and CDR2 SYDVKM. CDR3 amino acids: CATDGRLAGGQTRDTQYF. CDR3 nucleotide sequence: TGTGCTACAGACGGCAGGCTAGCGGGGGGACAAACACGGGATACGCAGTATTTT.

V and J are TRBV2 and TRBJ2-5, with TRBD1 matching 7 bases. This CDR3 is 14 amino acids long. The ends lost 6 bases at V and 5 bases at J; junction bases unmatched: 9. CDR1 is SNHLY, CDR2 FYNNEI, per germline. This CDR3 reads CASSADRAEETQYF. CDR3 coding DNA: TGTGCCAGCAGCGCCGACAGGGCTGAGGAGACCCAGTACTTC.

In this sample, this clonotype turned up a few times. The chain is built from TRBV20-1 and TRBJ2-7; D might be TRBD1 or TRBD2, each matching 5 bases. Germline CDR1 reads DFQATT; CDR2 reads SNEGSKA (reference sequence). This CDR3 spans 15 amino acids. The V end lost 3 bases, the J end lost 4 bases, and 19 bases lay between the germline ends. CDR3 coding DNA: TGCAGTGCTAGTCCCGGGACGGGAAAGGGGTACGAGCAGTACTTC. The encoded protein is CSASPGTGKGYEQYF.

This clonotype showed up just a few times. This chain links TRBV20-1 with TRBJ2-1; D remains ambiguous. Germline CDR1 reads DFQATT; CDR2 reads SNEGSKA (reference sequence). Trimming took 2 bases from V and 10 from J, leaving 21 bases between them. The CDR3 has 15 residues. CDR3 coding DNA: TGCAGTGCTAGACGACTTGGCGGCCGAATCGACGAGCAGTTCTTC. Translated: CSARRLGGRIDEQFF.

The chain has TRBV12-3 or TRBV12-4 and TRBJ1-2; unclear D gene. V lost 2 bases to trimming and J lost 6 bases, with 13 bases between them. The length of the CDR3 is 14 residues. In nucleotides, the CDR3 is TGTGCCAGCAGTTTACGGGGTTTGTTGGATGGCTACACCTTC. Translation: CASSLRGLLDGYTF.

This chain uses TRBV5-5 with TRBJ1-2; D unclear. Trimming shortened V by 4 bases and J by 2 bases, and 12 bases separated the two germline ends. The CDR3 spans 14 residues. The V gene's germline CDR1 is SGHKS and CDR2 YYEKEE (reference sequence). The CDR3, as DNA: TGTGCCAGCAGCGGTCGGCCAGAAAACTATGGCTACACCTTC. Translated, it gives CASSGRPENYGYTF.

This chain uses TRBV7-2 with TRBJ2-1; no definite D call. Germline loops: CDR1 SGHTA, CDR2 FQGNSA. The length of the CDR3 is 12 residues. V was shortened by 3 bases and J by 13 bases, with 13 bases between the two germline ends. The CDR3 here is CASSFPSFVQFF. DNA of the CDR3: TGTGCCAGCAGCTTCCCCAGTTTCGTACAGTTCTTC.

With respect to this clonotype: A read error may produce the germline difference seen at one junction end. The rearrangement joins TRBV18 to TRBJ2-1, with TRBD1 matching over 7 bases. The CDR3 is 14 amino acids. CDR1 is KGHSH, CDR2 LQKENI, per germline. The CDR3 DNA reads TGTGCCAGCCCACCCAACAGGGGCTACAATGAGCAGTTCTTC. It specifies CASPPNRGYNEQFF.

Note on this clonotype: Possible read error: a much larger clone is one base away. The rearrangement uses TRBV20-1 and TRBJ2-3; 9 bases are shared with TRBD2. J lost 7 bases, V lost 1 base, and 12 bases had no gene match. The length of the CDR3 is 16 residues. Looked up from germline, CDR1 is DFQATT and CDR2 is SNEGSKA (reference sequence). In DNA, the CDR3 is TGCAGTGCTAGAGTTCCCATAGCGGGGGTGCGGAATACGCAGTATTTT. This codes for CSARVPIAGVRNTQYF.

The J gene is TRBJ2-5, the V gene TRBV27, with D tentatively TRBD1 (5 bases). This CDR3 comprises 13 residues. V dropped 6 bases and J dropped 5 bases, with 13 bases sitting between them. Germline V gene sequence: CDR1 MNHEY, CDR2 SMNVEV (reference sequence). CDR3 in amino acids: CASSSGYGETQYF. Written as DNA, the CDR3 is TGTGCCAGCAGCTCAGGGTATGGGGAGACCCAGTACTTC.

The rearrangement links TRBV28 to TRBJ1-1; 7 bases match TRBD1. Germline V gene lookup returns CDR1 MDHEN and CDR2 SYDVKM. J was trimmed by 0 bases and V by 5 bases; bases with no gene match: 3. This CDR3 has 14 amino acids. The CDR3 reads CASSGTALNTEAFF. CDR3 nucleotide sequence: TGTGCCAGCAGTGGGACAGCTCTGAACACTGAAGCTTTCTTT.

This clonotype was picked up one time. The chain couples TRBV4-1 to TRBJ1-3; D gene ambiguous. The CDR3 has 13 residues. V was trimmed by 5 bases and J by 0 bases, leaving 5 bases between them. CDR1 is MGHRA, CDR2 YSYEKL, per germline. In nucleotides, the CDR3 is TGCGCCAGCAGCGAATACTCTGGAAACACCATATATTTT. Its translation: CASSEYSGNTIYF.

This clonotype was counted once. The rearrangement uses TRBV27 and TRBJ1-6; the D gene is possibly TRBD1 (6 bases). Germline assignment: CDR1 MNHEY and CDR2 SMNVEV (reference sequence). This CDR3 has 18 amino acids. V was trimmed by 8 bases and J by 0 bases, leaving 20 bases between them. For the CDR3, the DNA is TGTGCCAGCCTGGAAGGGGGGCCTACTTTCTCCTATAATTCACCCCTCCACTTT. Translation: CASLEGGPTFSYNSPLHF.

This clonotype has just a few counts. CDR3 coding DNA: TGTGCCAGCAGAGGAGAACAGGGGGACGGCTACACCTTC. This encodes CASRGEQGDGYTF. J is TRBJ1-2 and V is TRBV13; 8 bases line up with TRBD1. J lost 8 bases, V lost 6 bases, and 8 bases had no gene match. The germline gives CDR1 PRHDT, CDR2 FYEKMQ (reference sequence). The CDR3 length is 13 residues. The whole variable domain, filled in from reference TRBV13 and TRBJ1-2, reads AAGVIQSPRHLIKEKRETATLKCYPIPRHDTVYWYQQGPGQDPQFLISFYEKMQSDKGSIPDRFSAQQFSDYHSELNMSSLELGDSALYFCASRGEQGDGYTFGSGTRLTVV.

V usage is TRBV15 and J usage is TRBJ2-2, with 11 bases that match TRBD2. This CDR3 is built from 14 residues. The V gene's germline CDR1 is LNHNV and CDR2 YYDKDF (reference sequence). V lost 7 bases, J lost 7 bases, and 5 bases stayed unmatched. Here the CDR3 DNA reads TGTGCCACCACTAGCGGGAGGTCCCACGGGGAGCTGTTTTTT. Its protein product is CATTSGRSHGELFF.

The chain couples TRBV30 to TRBJ1-6, with TRBD1 identical over 8 bases. J lost 0 bases, V lost 5 bases, and 15 bases had no gene match. The CDR3 has 19 amino acids. CDR1 and CDR2 from the germline V gene are GTSNPN and SVGIG (reference sequence). CDR3 protein: CAWGSGTGSFSSYNSPLHF. The DNA of the CDR3 is TGTGCCTGGGGTTCCGGGACAGGAAGCTTCAGCTCCTATAATTCACCCCTCCACTTT.

CDR3 sequence reads: CAWSVTWDQPQHF. DNA for the CDR3: TGTGCCTGGAGTGTAACCTGGGATCAGCCCCAGCATTTT. This chain joins TRBV30 and TRBJ1-5; D uncertain. Germline CDR1 reads GTSNPN; CDR2 reads SVGIG (reference sequence). The CDR3 contains 13 residues. The germline V and J ends were trimmed by 0 bases and 5 bases, with 8 bases remaining between them.

The CDR3 reads CASSFTTGEGTGELFF. The CDR3 DNA reads TGCGCCAGCAGCTTTACTACAGGGGAGGGCACCGGGGAGCTGTTTTTT. This chain uses TRBV5-1 with TRBJ2-2; D might be TRBD1 or TRBD2, each matching 7 bases. Between the trimmed V and J ends, which lost 2 bases and 4 bases, there was a span of 15 bases. This CDR3 is 16 amino acids long. The germline V gene encodes CDR1 SGHRS and CDR2 YFSETQ.

This clonotype was detected a few times. V usage is TRBV3-1 and J usage is TRBJ1-5, with 8 positions matching TRBD1. The junction had 4 bases not matched to a gene; V was cut back by 3 bases and J by 3 bases. CDR1 LGHDT and CDR2 YNNKEL come from the germline V gene (reference sequence). The CDR3 covers 15 residues. CDR3 nucleotides: TGTGCCAGCAGCCAGGGGACAGGTCACAATCAGCCCCAGCATTTT. As protein: CASSQGTGHNQPQHF.

This clonotype has more than one count but fewer than ten. The chain links TRBV6-6 to TRBJ1-2; tentatively, D is TRBD1 (6 bases). V was clipped by 8 bases and J by 5 bases, with 21 bases between them. The CDR3 has 15 amino acids. Looked up from germline, CDR1 is MNHNY and CDR2 is SVGAGI (reference sequence). CDR3 nucleotide sequence: TGTGCCAGCGGCGAGGAAAAAAGGGGGGTATATGGCTACACCTTC. Its protein product is CASGEEKRGVYGYTF.

At least ten counts were recorded for this clonotype. The V call is TRBV7-2, the J call TRBJ2-3; D is ambiguous. Germline-derived CDR1 and CDR2 are SGHTA and FQGNSA. Trimming stripped 2 bases from V and 0 bases from J, with 9 bases between. CDR3 length: 15 amino acids. The CDR3 region is CASSLRRSSTDTQYF. Here the CDR3 DNA reads TGTGCCAGCAGCTTAAGGCGTAGTAGCACAGATACGCAGTATTTT.

The chain carries TRBV7-7 and TRBJ2-2, with D unresolved. The CDR3 consists of 14 residues. Germline-derived CDR1 and CDR2 are SSHAT and FNYEAQ (reference sequence). Trimming left V 5 bases short and J 6 bases short, with 13 bases between. DNA of the CDR3: TGTGCCAGCAGCCCACAATCCGGCGCCGGGGAGCTGTTTTTT. Translation: CASSPQSGAGELFF. The variable domain in full, completed from reference TRBV7-7 and TRBJ2-2, reads GAGVSQSPRYKVTKRGQDVTLRCDPISSHATLYWYQQALGQGPEFLTYFNYEAQPDKSGLPSDRFSAERPEGSISTLTIQRTEQRDSAMYRCASSPQSGAGELFFGEGSRLTVL.

This sequence joins TRBV27 and TRBJ1-5; D uncertain. Per germline, CDR1 MNHEY and CDR2 SMNVEV (reference sequence). The germline V and J ends were trimmed by 4 bases and 0 bases, with 7 bases remaining between them. The length of the CDR3 is 14 residues. CDR3 loop: CASSSPNSNQPQHF. The CDR3 region has the DNA TGTGCCAGCAGTTCCCCAAATAGCAATCAGCCCCAGCATTTT.